Below are 28 T cell receptor beta chains sequenced from a single sample in a study of graft-versus-host responses after intestinal transplantation. The antigens these receptors bind are not known. Measured with immunoSEQ multiplex PCR; TCRdb has only the in-frame clones, and not every one. The sample includes some 110,000 clones, more than 85% of them seen just once. The sample was unstimulated CD4+ T cells sorted from spleen or lymph node cells, taken before intestinal transplant. The receptors derive from a human donor who received an intestinal transplant.

The sample holds one count of this clone. The chain joins TRBV4-1 to TRBJ2-5; D may be TRBD1 or TRBD2 (5 bases each). The CDR3 length is 14 residues. Trimming removed 2 bases from V and 2 bases from J, with 9 bases in between. Germline loops: CDR1 MGHRA, CDR2 YSYEKL. Here the CDR3 DNA reads TGCGCCAGCAGCCAAAGGGACCAACAAGAGACCCAGTACTTC. It is translated as CASSQRDQQETQYF.

This clone has only one observation. The chain carries TRBV12-5 and TRBJ2-5; 10 bases are a match to TRBD1. The CDR3 sequence is 13 residues long. Losses at the gene ends were 6 bases for V and 5 bases for J; bases not matched to a gene: 3. CDR1 is LGHNT, CDR2 FRNRAP, per germline. CDR3 nucleotides: TGTGCTAGTGGACCGGGACAGGGGGAGACCCAGTACTTC. Translated, it gives CASGPGQGETQYF.

This chain uses TRBV21-1 with TRBJ2-7; TRBD1, the table's D call, lacks a check against the DNA. TRBV21-1 is flagged as a pseudogene. The CDR3 loop spans 13 amino acids. The CDR3, as DNA: TGTGCCAGCGGACAGGGGGCGCGGTACGAGCAGTACTTC. Amino acids: CASGQGARYEQYF.

Note on this clone: The same CDR3 arises from other DNA sequences in this sample as well. The chain couples TRBV6-1 to TRBJ2-7; the D is unclear. Germline V lookup: CDR1 MNHNS, CDR2 SASEGT. V shed 6 bases and J shed 3 bases, with 6 bases lying between them. CDR3 size: 11 residues. The CDR3 loop reads CASSSIYEQYF. The CDR3 nucleotides are TGTGCCAGCAGCTCTATCTACGAGCAGTACTTC.

The V gene is TRBV18, the J gene TRBJ2-1; 7 bases fit TRBD2. The CDR3 sequence is 16 residues long. Looked up from germline, CDR1 is KGHSH and CDR2 is LQKENI. Trimming took 4 bases from V and 1 from J; bases not matched to a gene: 7. DNA of the CDR3: TGTGCCAGCTCACGCCCCTCGGGGGGATCCTACAATGAGCAGTTCTTC. As protein: CASSRPSGGSYNEQFF.

The V and J genes are TRBV27 and TRBJ2-3; D gene unclear. CDR1 is MNHEY, CDR2 SMNVEV, per germline (reference sequence). This CDR3 spans 15 amino acids. Between the trimmed V and J ends, which lost 0 bases and 5 bases, there was a span of 12 bases. CDR3 bases: TGTGCCAGCAGTTTATCCGGCTCATCAGGAGATACGCAGTATTTT. As protein: CASSLSGSSGDTQYF.

The chain has TRBV5-6 and TRBJ2-6; 7 positions match TRBD2. CDR3 length equals 17 residues. The germline V gene has CDR1 SGHDT and CDR2 YYEEEE. With 4 bases clipped from V and 1 base from J, the junction kept 8 bases outside the gene matches. CDR3 nucleotide sequence: TGTGCCAGCAGCCCCGGACTAGTTGGGTCTGGGGCCAACGTCCTGACTTTC. Encoded protein: CASSPGLVGSGANVLTF.

The chain joins TRBV7-6 to TRBJ2-5; TRBD2 aligns across 7 bases. TRBJ2-7 explains the end of the DNA better; the J call may be wrong. The length of the CDR3 is 13 residues. Per the germline V gene, CDR1 is SGHVS and CDR2 is FNYEAQ. CDR3 DNA sequence: TGTGCCAGCGGGGAGGGACTCTCCTACGAGCAGTACTTC. Encoded protein: CASGEGLSYEQYF.

The J gene is TRBJ1-5, the V gene TRBV4-1, with D possibly being TRBD1 (5 bases). The V end was cut by 1 base, the J end by 5 bases, with 6 bases between. Looked up from germline, CDR1 is MGHRA and CDR2 is YSYEKL. The CDR3 has 13 residues. The CDR3 loop is CASSQGRDQPQHF. The CDR3 coding sequence is TGCGCCAGCAGCCAAGGCAGGGATCAGCCCCAGCATTTT.

The chain employs TRBV25-1 and TRBJ1-4, with TRBD1 as a possible D gene (5 bases). The CDR3 length is 16 residues. Trimming took off 1 base at V and 6 bases at J, with 15 bases between the two ends. Germline-derived CDR1 and CDR2 are MGHDK and SYGVNS. This CDR3 reads CASSEWGPVEDEKLFF. The DNA for the CDR3 is TGTGCCAGCAGTGAATGGGGCCCTGTCGAAGATGAAAAACTGTTTTTT.

V usage is TRBV5-4 and J usage is TRBJ1-1; TRBD1 aligns across 10 bases. The CDR3 consists of 16 residues. The germline V gene encodes CDR1 SGHNT and CDR2 YYREEE (reference sequence). The V gene end was trimmed by 4 bases and the J gene end by 5 bases; junction bases not matched to a gene: 11. The CDR3 sequence: CASSGTRDRGSTEAFF. The CDR3 DNA reads as TGTGCCAGCAGCGGGACCCGGGACAGGGGATCTACTGAAGCTTTCTTT.

This clone was found a few times. J is TRBJ2-3 and V is TRBV5-1; a weak D match, TRBD2 (6 bases). V was trimmed by 1 base and J by 3 bases, leaving 12 bases between them. CDR3 length equals 15 residues. CDR1 is SGHRS and CDR2 is YFSETQ in the germline V gene. The CDR3 region is CASSLMPGRTDTQYF. The CDR3 DNA is TGCGCCAGCAGCTTGATGCCAGGGAGGACAGATACGCAGTATTTT.

The V and J genes are TRBV5-4 and TRBJ1-6; D possibly corresponds to TRBD1 (6 bases). Germline-derived CDR1 and CDR2 are SGHNT and YYREEE (reference sequence). V was clipped by 2 bases and J by 10 bases, with 22 bases between them. This CDR3 is 17 amino acids long. The CDR3 reads CASSFRARGDVRSPLHF. The CDR3 DNA follows: TGTGCCAGCAGCTTTAGGGCCAGGGGAGATGTGCGGTCACCCCTCCACTTT.

Note on this clone: This CDR3 is missing its conserved last phenylalanine or tryptophan, likely due to a read error. The V gene is TRBV19, the J gene TRBJ2-2; 7 nucleotides match TRBD1. The length of the CDR3 is 14 residues. J was trimmed by 8 bases and V by 7 bases; bases with no gene match: 10. Germline assignment: CDR1 LNHDA and CDR2 SQIVND (reference sequence). CDR3: CASTLTGVRGELFS. CDR3 DNA: TGTGCCAGTACACTAACAGGGGTCAGGGGGGAGCTGTTTTCT.

The V call is TRBV4-1, the J call TRBJ1-6; possible D gene TRBD1, 5 bases. Trimming pared 0 bases from V and 6 bases from J, leaving 15 bases between. The germline CDR1 and CDR2 sequences are MGHRA and YSYEKL. The CDR3 contains 17 residues. The CDR3 DNA reads TGCGCCAGCAGCCAAGATGGGACGCCAACCCCTAATTCACCCCTCCACTTT. Translated, it gives CASSQDGTPTPNSPLHF.

The chain is built from TRBV7-3 and TRBJ2-6; D is ambiguous. The CDR3 consists of 15 residues. Trimming pared 7 bases from V and 2 bases from J, leaving 12 bases between. Looked up from germline, CDR1 is SGHTA and CDR2 is FQGTGA. The CDR3 sequence is CASTTRLPGANVLTF. CDR3 DNA sequence: TGTGCCAGCACCACGAGGCTTCCTGGGGCCAACGTCCTGACTTTC.

J is TRBJ2-7 and V is TRBV7-2, with 8 bases fitting TRBD1. The J segment lost 2 bases and the V segment lost 5 bases, leaving 8 bases of the junction unmatched. Germline V gene lookup returns CDR1 SGHTA and CDR2 FQGNSA. The CDR3 sequence is 15 residues long. The CDR3 DNA follows: TGTGCCAGCAGCCTGCCCGGGACAGGTCCCTACGAGCAGTACTTC. Translating it yields CASSLPGTGPYEQYF.

CDR3 amino acids: CADHGGSGGYTF. Written as DNA, the CDR3 is TGTGCCGACCACGGAGGGAGTGGTGGCTACACCTTC. The chain employs TRBV6-1 and TRBJ1-2; no clear D gene. The V end lost 11 bases, the J end lost 7 bases, and 17 bases lay between the germline ends. The CDR3 spans 12 residues. The germline gives CDR1 MNHNS, CDR2 SASEGT.

This chain connects TRBV5-1 to TRBJ2-7; TRBD1 agrees at 8 bases. There are 15 residues in the CDR3. With 0 bases clipped from V and 3 bases from J, the junction kept 5 bases outside the gene matches. CDR1 is SGHRS, CDR2 YFSETQ, per germline. CDR3 sequence (DNA): TGCGCCAGCAGCTTGGGCTCACAGGGGGACTACGAGCAGTACTTC. This codes for CASSLGSQGDYEQYF.

The chain is built from TRBV6-1 and TRBJ2-7; D unclear. CDR1 is MNHNS, CDR2 SASEGT, per germline. This CDR3 has 14 residues. The ends were cut back, 7 bases at V and 5 bases at J, with 18 bases in the middle. The CDR3 sequence is CASTWGSYPNEQYF. The CDR3, as DNA: TGTGCCAGCACCTGGGGTTCTTACCCGAACGAGCAGTACTTC.

This clone appeared a few times. The chain joins TRBV28 to TRBJ1-2; weak D call: TRBD1 (6 bases). Germline V gene lookup returns CDR1 MDHEN and CDR2 SYDVKM. V was cut by 6 bases and J by 6 bases, with 17 bases left in between. CDR3 length: 14 residues. Here the CDR3 DNA reads TGTGCCAGCAGCCCCAGGGGTGAAGTAGATGGCTACACCTTC. Translation: CASSPRGEVDGYTF.

The CDR3 bases are TGTGCCAGCAGTTTGGTCGGGACAGGGGAATACTATGGCTACACCTTC. It is translated as CASSLVGTGEYYGYTF. V is TRBV6-5 and J is TRBJ1-2; 10 positions agree with TRBD1. The V gene end was trimmed by 4 bases and the J gene end by 3 bases; junction bases not matched to a gene: 8. The V gene's germline CDR1 is MNHEY and CDR2 SVGAGI. The CDR3 contains 16 residues.

The chain is built from TRBV29-1 and TRBJ1-2; D may be TRBD1 (5 bases). V was pared by 5 bases and J by 4 bases, with 14 bases between. This CDR3 region has 13 residues. The germline V gene has CDR1 SQVTM and CDR2 ANQGSEA. The CDR3 DNA reads as TGCAGCGTTACCCGGGGGGAATTCTATGGCTACACCTTC. Protein sequence: CSVTRGEFYGYTF.

This clone was detected once. This chain uses TRBV5-4 with TRBJ1-5, with D perhaps matching TRBD1 (5 bases). Germline V lookup: CDR1 SGHNT, CDR2 YYREEE (reference sequence). V lost 2 bases, J lost 6 bases, and 6 bases lay in between. This CDR3 spans 12 amino acids. CDR3 loop: CASSFQGQPQHF. The DNA for the CDR3 is TGTGCCAGCAGCTTCCAGGGTCAGCCCCAGCATTTT.

This rearrangement joins TRBV5-1 to TRBJ2-7; 12 bases match TRBD2. The V gene's germline CDR1 is SGHRS and CDR2 YFSETQ. The length of the CDR3 is 13 residues. After removal of 3 bases from V and 7 bases from J, the junction contained 2 bases not matched to a gene. CDR3 nucleotide sequence: TGCGCCAGCAGCTACGGACTAGCGGGGGAGCAGTACTTC. It specifies CASSYGLAGEQYF. Full variable domain (missing parts from reference TRBV5-1 and TRBJ2-7): KAGVTQTPRYLIKTRGQQVTLSCSPISGHRSVSWYQQTPGQGLQFLFEYFSETQRNKGNFPGRFSGRQFSNSRSEMNVSTLELGDSALYLCASSYGLAGEQYFGPGTRLTVT.

The gene calls are TRBV27 and TRBJ2-1; perhaps TRBD2 as D (5 bases). This CDR3 has 15 residues. Germline loops: CDR1 MNHEY, CDR2 SMNVEV (reference sequence). Trimming shortened V by 3 bases and J by 0 bases, and 9 bases separated the two germline ends. As DNA, the CDR3 is TGTGCCAGCAGTTTTAGCGCGAGCTCCTACAATGAGCAGTTCTTC. Translated: CASSFSASSYNEQFF.

The chain joins TRBV28 to TRBJ1-4; D unclear. Between the trimmed V and J ends, which lost 5 bases and 4 bases, there was a span of 2 bases. CDR3 length equals 11 residues. CDR1 is MDHEN, CDR2 SYDVKM, per germline. The CDR3 DNA follows: TGTGCCAGCAGTGATAATGAAAAACTGTTTTTT. It encodes CASSDNEKLFF.

The chain couples TRBV9 to TRBJ1-6, with D tentatively TRBD1 (5 bases). The CDR3 has 15 amino acids. V was shortened by 1 base and J by 7 bases, with 12 bases between the two germline ends. CDR1 and CDR2 from the germline V gene are SGDLS and YYNGEE. CDR3 DNA: TGTGCCAGCAGCGTACAGGGCTCGGCGAATTCACCCCTCCACTTT. Protein sequence: CASSVQGSANSPLHF.